Below are 11 T cell receptor beta chains sequenced from a single sample in a study of OX40 agonist ivuxolimab in advanced cancers. Library method: the immunoSEQ multiplex PCR assay. TCRdb carries this immuneACCESS record with in-frame sequences only. Its versions omit some clonotypes, under half of them owing to an unresolved V gene in the studies checked, with the rest unexplained. For this sample the table gives 44,000 or so clones, of which 60% to 85% were detected only once. The top ten constitute about 2.1% of the sample. Sequenced here: CD4+ or CD8+ T cells sorted from blood, sampled in a trial of the OX40 agonist ivuxolimab. The source of these receptors is an adult with an advanced solid tumor such as melanoma, head and neck, liver or kidney cancer.

The chain recombines TRBV10-1 with TRBJ2-1; D might be TRBD1 (6 bases). The V end lost 2 bases, the J end lost 8 bases, and 13 bases lay between the germline ends. CDR1 and CDR2 (germline): WNHNN, SYGVQD (reference sequence). CDR3 length: 14 amino acids. CDR3 sequence (DNA): TGCGCCAGCAGTGAGGCGAACAGGGACCATGAGCAGTTCTTC. Its protein is CASSEANRDHEQFF.

The chain carries TRBV5-5 and TRBJ1-1; 7 bases align to TRBD1. The CDR3 is made up of 14 amino acids. V lost 5 bases to trimming and J lost 5 bases; unmatched junction nucleotides: 9. CDR1 is SGHKS and CDR2 is YYEKEE in the germline V gene (reference sequence). CDR3 coding DNA: TGTGCCAGCAGTTGGATGGCAGGGGGGACTGAAGCTTTCTTT. Translation gives CASSWMAGGTEAFF.

The V and J genes are TRBV29-1 and TRBJ1-3, with 7 positions matching TRBD1. V shed 7 bases and J 4 bases; nucleotides not matched to a gene: 7. Per germline, CDR1 SQVTM and CDR2 ANQGSEA. CDR3 length equals 13 residues. CDR3: CSADQGGGNTIYF. CDR3 DNA: TGCAGCGCCGACCAGGGGGGCGGAAACACCATATATTTT.

The genes are TRBV18 and TRBJ2-2, with D uncertain. This CDR3 comprises 13 residues. Germline V CDR1 and CDR2: KGHSH, LQKENI. Between the trimmed V and J ends, which lost 3 bases and 7 bases, there was a span of 9 bases. The CDR3 region is CASSPGRNGELFF. In DNA, the CDR3 is TGTGCCAGCTCACCGGGTCGGAACGGGGAGCTGTTTTTT.

V and J are TRBV7-6 and TRBJ2-1, with 10 bases identical to TRBD2. Germline V gives CDR1 SGHVS, CDR2 FNYEAQ. V was clipped by 6 bases and J by 6 bases; unmatched bases: 14. This CDR3 is 17 amino acids long. CDR3 sequence (DNA): TGTGCCAGCAGAATGTACCCCGGGACTAGCGACGCCAATGAGCAGTTCTTC. Translating gives CASRMYPGTSDANEQFF.

This clone came up a few times. As DNA, the CDR3 is TGTGCCAGCAGCTTAGATCCCCGCACAGATACGCAGTATTTT. Amino acid sequence: CASSLDPRTDTQYF. V gene TRBV11-3 combines with J gene TRBJ2-3; D unclear. The V end was cut by 0 bases, the J end by 1 base, with 5 bases between. Germline V lookup: CDR1 SGHNT, CDR2 YENEEA. The CDR3 consists of 14 residues.

A single count supports this clone. The chain links TRBV2 to TRBJ2-2, with 8 bases identical to TRBD1. The J segment lost 6 bases and the V segment lost 2 bases, leaving 5 bases of the junction unmatched. The CDR3 has 15 amino acids. The germline gives CDR1 SNHLY, CDR2 FYNNEI. This CDR3 reads CASSETQGASGELFF. CDR3 nucleotides: TGTGCCAGCAGTGAAACCCAGGGGGCTTCCGGGGAGCTGTTTTTT.

The V call is TRBV7-9, the J call TRBJ2-1, with 11 positions matching TRBD1. CDR1 is SEHNR, CDR2 FQNEAQ, per germline (reference sequence). Trimming cost V 1 base and J 9 bases; bases outside gene matches: 11. CDR3 size: 17 residues. The CDR3 coding sequence is TGTGCCAGCAGCTTAGTTGGTCGACGGACAGGGGGCGTTGAGCAGTTCTTC. This encodes CASSLVGRRTGGVEQFF.

The chain has TRBV29-1 and TRBJ2-7; 8 positions agree with TRBD1. V trimming: 4 bases; J trimming: 3 bases; junction bases outside the gene matches: 2. The CDR3 loop spans 12 amino acids. Germline assignment: CDR1 SQVTM and CDR2 ANQGSEA. The chain's CDR3 is CSVADRGYEQYF. CDR3 bases: TGCAGCGTTGCCGACAGGGGCTACGAGCAGTACTTC.

The chain combines TRBV18 with TRBJ2-1; 11 positions agree with TRBD2. Trimming cost V 4 bases and J 6 bases; bases outside gene matches: 5. CDR3 length equals 15 residues. Germline V gene lookup returns CDR1 KGHSH and CDR2 LQKENI. The CDR3 is CASSLAGGPFNEQFF. CDR3 sequence (DNA): TGTGCCAGCTCACTAGCGGGAGGGCCTTTCAATGAGCAGTTCTTC. Together with reference TRBV18 and TRBJ2-1, the CDR3 gives the full variable domain: NAGVMQNPRHLVRRRGQEARLRCSPMKGHSHVYWYRQLPEEGLKFMVYLQKENIIDESGMPKERFSAEFPKEGPSILRIQQVVRGDSAAYFCASSLAGGPFNEQFFGPGTRLTVL.

V is TRBV25-1 and J is TRBJ1-2, with a weak D call TRBD1 (5 bases). Germline lookup yields CDR1 MGHDK and CDR2 SYGVNS. The CDR3 has 13 residues. With 6 bases removed from V and 2 bases from J, the gap between germline ends came to 10 bases. The CDR3 region is CASRREGNYGYTF. The CDR3 DNA reads as TGTGCCAGCAGACGGGAGGGGAACTATGGCTACACCTTC.